These 30 T cell receptor beta chains originate from one sample sequenced in a study of a mutant IDH1 vaccine in newly diagnosed glioma. Noted time point: week 5, during vaccination. Vaccine doses each comprised 300 ug of mutant IDH1 20-mer peptide, with topical imiquimod. Sequencing was performed with immunoSEQ multiplex PCR; in TCRdb, only in-frame clones are kept and a portion is missing. The top ten clones hold 7.2% of a sample with tens of thousands of clones, approximately 79% of them seen once. These receptors are not linked to any known antigen. Specimen: PBMCs, collected from a glioma patient whose treatment included an IDH1 peptide vaccine. The source of these receptors is a man aged 35-49 years with glioma. Some clones in this sample may be carry-over from other donors' samples.

V is TRBV6-5 and J is TRBJ1-1; D remains ambiguous. The CDR3 runs to 15 residues. The V and J ends lost 4 bases and 0 bases respectively, with 12 bases between them. Germline V gene sequence: CDR1 MNHEY, CDR2 SVGAGI. Here the CDR3 DNA reads TGTGCCAGCAGTTTGAGCGGGAGGATGAACACTGAAGCTTTCTTT. Translated: CASSLSGRMNTEAFF.

There are a few counts of this clone. The rearrangement links TRBV7-9 to TRBJ1-1; 8 bases line up with TRBD1. The CDR3 loop spans 14 amino acids. Germline V gene lookup returns CDR1 SEHNR and CDR2 FQNEAQ (reference sequence). The junction had 8 bases not matched to a gene; V was cut back by 5 bases and J by 6 bases. In DNA form, the CDR3 reads TGTGCCAGCAGCCAACAGGGGGTAGTCTCTGAAGCTTTCTTT. Translated, it gives CASSQQGVVSEAFF.

This clone was picked up one time. The V gene is TRBV5-1, the J gene TRBJ1-1; TRBD1 is a possible D gene (6 bases). CDR1 is SGHRS, CDR2 YFSETQ, per germline. V lost 3 bases to trimming and J lost 0 bases, with 9 bases between them. The CDR3 sequence is 14 residues long. CDR3 sequence (DNA): TGCGCCAGCAGCTCACAGGGTTTGAACACTGAAGCTTTCTTT. Translated: CASSSQGLNTEAFF.

The chain combines TRBV2 with TRBJ2-7; the D gene is possibly TRBD1 (7 bases). The germline CDR1 and CDR2 sequences are SNHLY and FYNNEI. The CDR3 totals 14 residues. V lost 6 bases, J lost 6 bases, and 18 bases lay in between. CDR3: CASRRAGGHFEQYF. As DNA, the CDR3 is TGTGCCAGCAGACGAGCAGGGGGGCACTTCGAGCAGTACTTC.

The chain combines TRBV6-5 with TRBJ2-1; 8 nucleotides line up with TRBD2. CDR1 and CDR2 from the germline V gene are MNHEY and SVGAGI. J was trimmed by 8 bases and V by 4 bases; bases with no gene match: 10. This CDR3 comprises 15 residues. CDR3 sequence: CASSSGGGGGYEQFF. The CDR3, as DNA: TGTGCCAGCAGTTCAGGCGGGGGCGGGGGGTATGAGCAGTTCTTC.

The CDR3 is CASRNRFGTDTQYF. For the CDR3, the DNA is TGTGCCAGCAGGAACAGGTTTGGCACAGATACGCAGTATTTT. The rearrangement links TRBV2 to TRBJ2-3, with D perhaps matching TRBD1 (5 bases). The CDR3 has 14 amino acids. The V gene lost 6 bases and the J gene lost 1 base, with 11 bases spanning the gap. Looked up from germline, CDR1 is SNHLY and CDR2 is FYNNEI.

This chain connects TRBV20-1 to TRBJ1-1, with D unresolved. Germline CDR1 DFQATT, CDR2 SNEGSKA (reference sequence). V was trimmed by 1 base and J by 3 bases, leaving 3 bases between them. The CDR3 consists of 11 residues. CDR3 region: CSARVYTEAFF. CDR3 in DNA: TGCAGTGCTAGAGTGTACACTGAAGCTTTCTTT.

This clone appeared a few times. The chain joins TRBV10-2 to TRBJ1-6; D is ambiguous. Germline V gene lookup returns CDR1 WSHSY and CDR2 SAAADI. CDR3 length: 17 amino acids. V lost 3 bases to trimming and J lost 2 bases, with 14 bases between them. The CDR3 loop is CASSEKRSKTYNSPLHF. The DNA of the CDR3 is TGCGCCAGCAGTGAAAAAAGAAGCAAAACCTATAATTCACCCCTCCACTTT.

This chain connects TRBV7-9 to TRBJ1-2, with D hard to call. CDR1 SEHNR and CDR2 FQNEAQ come from the germline V gene (reference sequence). Trimming cost V 2 bases and J 7 bases, with 11 bases left between them. This CDR3 comprises 13 residues. This chain's CDR3 is CASSLFLGFGYTF. The CDR3 DNA is TGTGCCAGCAGCTTATTCTTGGGGTTTGGCTACACCTTC.

The J gene is TRBJ2-5, the V gene TRBV5-1, with 7 bases lining up with TRBD2. V was clipped by 1 base and J by 2 bases; unmatched bases: 5. The CDR3 extends over 15 amino acids. Germline V gene sequence: CDR1 SGHRS, CDR2 YFSETQ. CDR3: CASSLYAGLQETQYF. As DNA, the CDR3 is TGCGCCAGCAGCTTGTATGCGGGACTACAAGAGACCCAGTACTTC.

V and J are TRBV6-4 and TRBJ1-6; D remains unclear. The CDR3 has 15 amino acids. With 0 bases removed from V and 11 bases from J, the gap between germline ends came to 14 bases. Germline CDR1 reads MRHNA; CDR2 reads SNTAGT. The CDR3 DNA follows: TGTGCCAGCAGTGACTCGATCACGCCCTCCGCACCCCTCCACTTT. This codes for CASSDSITPSAPLHF.

The V call is TRBV11-2, the J call TRBJ2-7; 9 bases line up with TRBD1. V lost 4 bases and J lost 3; bases outside the gene matches: 7. Germline V gene lookup returns CDR1 SGHAT and CDR2 FQNNGV. The CDR3 sequence is 15 residues long. CDR3 sequence reads: CASSSPGTGYYEQYF. In DNA form, the CDR3 reads TGTGCCAGCAGCTCACCAGGGACAGGGTACTACGAGCAGTACTTC. Based on the CDR3 plus reference TRBV11-2 and TRBJ2-7, the full variable domain is EAGVAQSPRYKIIEKRQSVAFWCNPISGHATLYWYQQILGQGPKLLIQFQNNGVVDDSQLPKDRFSAERLKGVDSTLKIQPAKLEDSAVYLCASSSPGTGYYEQYFGPGTRLTVT.

The V gene is TRBV6-5, the J gene TRBJ1-2; D is unresolved. The V gene lost 6 bases and the J gene lost 4 bases, with 12 bases spanning the gap. CDR1 MNHEY and CDR2 SVGAGI come from the germline V gene. CDR3 length equals 13 residues. CDR3 bases: TGTGCCAGCAGGTCCGCGGGGTCCTATGGCTACACCTTC. Its translation: CASRSAGSYGYTF.

The rearrangement uses TRBV7-2 and TRBJ1-5; no reliable D call. The CDR3 totals 15 residues. Germline CDR1 reads SGHTA; CDR2 reads FQGNSA. Trimming pared 7 bases from V and 1 base from J, leaving 14 bases between. Written as DNA, the CDR3 is TGTGCCAGCACCTTTATGGGAACAAGCAATCAGCCCCAGCATTTT. Translated: CASTFMGTSNQPQHF.

The chain uses TRBV7-2 and TRBJ2-2, with D perhaps given as TRBD1 or TRBD2 (5 bases each). Per the germline V gene, CDR1 is SGHTA and CDR2 is FQGNSA. CDR3 length: 16 residues. Trimming removed 5 bases from V and 7 bases from J, with 20 bases in between. In DNA form, the CDR3 reads TGTGCCAGCAGCCGCTCCGGGGCCGGATTAGACGGGGAGCTGTTTTTT. This translates into CASSRSGAGLDGELFF.

The table lists this clone with a count of one. The chain combines TRBV25-1 with TRBJ2-7; no clear D. V lost 1 base and J lost 0, with 1 base in between. Germline CDR1 reads MGHDK; CDR2 reads SYGVNS. The CDR3 contains 12 residues. The DNA of the CDR3 is TGTGCCAGCAGTGAATCCTCCTACGAGCAGTACTTC. It encodes CASSESSYEQYF.

This clone was observed a handful of times. In DNA, the CDR3 is TGTGCCAGCACCGGGACAGGGATGGTTAATGGCTACACCTTC. Amino acid sequence: CASTGTGMVNGYTF. The chain couples TRBV2 to TRBJ1-2, with 9 nucleotides matching TRBD1. This CDR3 comprises 14 residues. Germline V CDR1 and CDR2: SNHLY, FYNNEI. The junction had 9 bases not matched to a gene; V was cut back by 7 bases and J by 6 bases.

Note on this clone: The junction shows a germline mismatch at one end, possibly a read error. The chain employs TRBV5-1 and TRBJ2-7, with TRBD2 as a possible D gene (5 bases). Germline V lookup: CDR1 SGHRS, CDR2 YFSETQ. The CDR3 runs 13 residues. CDR3 residues: CASSLKGGGERYF. The CDR3 DNA sequence: TGCGCCAGCAGCTTGAAAGGAGGAGGAGAGCGGTACTTC.

The chain links TRBV27 to TRBJ1-2, with D possibly being TRBD1 (6 bases). Per the germline V gene, CDR1 is MNHEY and CDR2 is SMNVEV (reference sequence). Trimming left V 0 bases short and J 6 bases short, with 11 bases between. The CDR3 runs 14 residues. The CDR3 here is CASSLSAGVDGYTF. The CDR3 DNA follows: TGTGCCAGCAGTTTATCGGCAGGGGTTGATGGCTACACCTTC.

V and J are TRBV6-1 and TRBJ1-3; D is undetermined. The CDR3 runs to 14 residues. The germline gives CDR1 MNHNS, CDR2 SASEGT. V gave up 6 bases and J gave up 0 bases, with 9 bases separating them. In DNA, the CDR3 is TGTGCCAGCAGGGCGTTGAGCTCTGGAAACACCATATATTTT. Encoded protein: CASRALSSGNTIYF.

This chain connects TRBV5-1 to TRBJ2-3, with TRBD2 matching over 8 bases. Germline V gene sequence: CDR1 SGHRS, CDR2 YFSETQ. After removal of 7 bases from V and 3 bases from J, the junction contained 19 bases not matched to a gene. The CDR3 contains 18 residues. For the CDR3, the DNA is TGCGCCAGCTCGCGGCGGGGGGCCTCCTCGTTCGATACAGATACGCAGTATTTT. Translation: CASSRRGASSFDTDTQYF.

V and J are TRBV5-1 and TRBJ2-7; D may be TRBD1 (5 bases). Trimming took off 7 bases at V and 0 bases at J, with 11 bases between the two ends. The CDR3 sequence is 13 residues long. CDR1 and CDR2 from the germline V gene are SGHRS and YFSETQ. Here the CDR3 DNA reads TGCGCCAGCGGGGCAGACGTCTCCTACGAGCAGTACTTC. Its protein is CASGADVSYEQYF.

This chain connects TRBV4-3 to TRBJ1-2, with a tentative D call TRBD1 (6 bases). Trimming removed 0 bases at V and 3 bases at J, with 11 bases between. This CDR3 contains 15 residues. Per germline, CDR1 LGHNA and CDR2 YSLEER. CDR3: CASSQDRGVDYGYTF. The CDR3 DNA follows: TGCGCCAGCAGCCAAGACAGGGGAGTCGACTATGGCTACACCTTC.

V usage is TRBV2 and J usage is TRBJ1-5; TRBD1 aligns across 9 bases. This CDR3 has 15 amino acids. V lost 6 bases to trimming and J lost 4 bases; unmatched junction nucleotides: 7. CDR1 is SNHLY, CDR2 FYNNEI, per germline. CDR3 nucleotides: TGTGCCAGCAGGGGGGGACAGGGTACAAATCAGCCCCAGCATTTT. Residues: CASRGGQGTNQPQHF.

As DNA, the CDR3 is TGTGCCTGGAGCGAAGGAAGTCGTGGCTACACCTTC. Its protein product is CAWSEGSRGYTF. The rearrangement joins TRBV30 to TRBJ1-2, with no clear D. V was pared by 3 bases and J by 7 bases, with 12 bases between. CDR3 size: 12 residues. The germline V gene encodes CDR1 GTSNPN and CDR2 SVGIG (reference sequence).

The V gene is TRBV7-8, the J gene TRBJ2-7; a possible D gene is TRBD2 (5 bases). The V end was cut by 1 base, the J end by 1 base, with 8 bases between. From germline, CDR1 is SGHVS and CDR2 FQNEAQ. The CDR3 is made up of 14 amino acids. The CDR3 nucleotides read TGTGCCAGCAGCTTAGGGACTTCGTCCTACGAGCAGTACTTC. Protein product: CASSLGTSSYEQYF.

The gene calls are TRBV15 and TRBJ1-5; D might be TRBD1 (5 bases). The germline V and J ends were trimmed by 5 bases and 4 bases, with 15 bases remaining between them. This CDR3 contains 15 residues. Germline V gene lookup returns CDR1 LNHNV and CDR2 YYDKDF (reference sequence). The CDR3 nucleotides read TGTGCCACCAGCCGACAGCGGACACCTAATCAGCCCCAGCATTTT. Residues: CATSRQRTPNQPQHF.

The count of this clone is one. Here the CDR3 reads CASSTFREANEKLFF. In DNA form, the CDR3 reads TGTGCCAGCAGTACGTTCAGGGAAGCTAATGAAAAACTGTTTTTT. The chain combines TRBV6-5 with TRBJ1-4; a weak D match, TRBD1 (5 bases). Trimming stripped 5 bases from V and 3 bases from J, with 13 bases between. Germline lookup yields CDR1 MNHEY and CDR2 SVGAGI. The CDR3 loop spans 15 amino acids.

The chain combines TRBV2 with TRBJ1-6; maybe TRBD1 (5 bases). The CDR3 has 14 amino acids. V lost 7 bases and J 11 bases, leaving 18 bases between the germline ends. Germline V lookup: CDR1 SNHLY, CDR2 FYNNEI. DNA for the CDR3: TGTGCCAGCACACCGCAGAGGGGAGGGACACCCCTCCACTTT. Amino acids: CASTPQRGGTPLHF.

This clone was detected only once. The chain employs TRBV5-4 and TRBJ1-1; no clear D gene. CDR3 size: 13 residues. V was pared by 0 bases and J by 3 bases, with 6 bases between. Germline V gives CDR1 SGHNT, CDR2 YYREEE (reference sequence). The CDR3 sequence: CASSLGTHTEAFF. The CDR3 DNA reads as TGTGCCAGCAGCTTGGGGACCCACACTGAAGCTTTCTTT. Variable domain in full (rest from reference TRBV5-4 and TRBJ1-1): ETGVTQSPTHLIKTRGQQVTLRCSSQSGHNTVSWYQQALGQGPQFIFQYYREEENGRGNFPPRFSGLQFPNYSSELNVNALELDDSALYLCASSLGTHTEAFFGQGTRLTVV.